This T cell receptor (beta chain) is from a study of cytomegalovirus exposure and HLA in healthy donors (dated by TCRdb to 2016 to 2017). Background for the entire study: In an earlier analysis of some 550 of the donors, about 260 Gb of sequence data and approximately 100 million unique TCR beta sequences from about 180 million T cells were reported. An early release covering about 600 HLA-typed donors comprised 250 to 350 gigabases of sequencing data and about 90 million unique TCR sequences. Of the roughly 430 genotyped donors, approximately 82% fell in the genetic ancestry cluster associated with self-reported Caucasian donors. The study aimed to test whether cataloging public T cell receptors could reveal signatures of past pathogen exposure. Using immunosequencing, the study profiled T cell repertoires from about 610 subjects and related those repertoires to cytomegalovirus serostatus. A separate validation cohort of some 130 different subjects was used in addition to the 666-subject first cohort. To predict cytomegalovirus infection status, the study brought together high-throughput TCR immunosequencing, statistical association of individual TCRs with disease status, and machine learning. To study patterns of TCR occurrence, a later analysis re-analyzed previously published TCR beta repertoires from more than 550 donors and added high-resolution HLA genotyping. Rather than using new phenotypic data, the later analysis identified candidate immune exposures from TCR beta sequences and from how often those sequences occurred across donors. An earlier analysis of 500 to 750 of the donors applied high-throughput TCR beta sequencing to assess whether each TCR beta V gene segment acted as functional or pseudogenic. Donor age, sex, ethnicity and CMV serostatus were compiled alongside the repertoire data. Genome-wide SNP genotypes for about 60% of the roughly 670 donors were used in a later genetic analysis, which treated that subset as a discovery cohort. Every discovery cohort repertoire had been produced on one sequencing platform. HLA typing included class I and class II loci at four-digit resolution. Typing coverage differed by locus: A, B, C, DRB1 and DQB1 were typed in roughly 620-640 donors, DQA1 in roughly 510, DPA1 in around 610, and DPB1 in around 490. Five DR-DQ haplotypes were treated as single units for association and clustering because of strong linkage in the cohort. Among 350 to 400 genotyped donors of the cohort, an average of approximately 230,000 unique TCR beta nucleotide sequences were sequenced per donor, around 18% of them non-productive. General conclusions and limits of the study: A cluster of highly shared sequence variants was judged likely to represent a technical artifact of the sequencing pipeline. In the study, 150 to 200 TCR beta chains were listed as associated with cytomegalovirus. The cohort was sequenced for TCR beta chains only, and without alpha or paired-chain data the features that could be detected were limited. A later analysis associated 17,000 or so TCR beta sequences with specific HLA alleles at a false discovery rate of 0.05. Most TCR sequences were seen in very few donors, while some public TCRs were found in many individuals. Correlated functional status among segregating V segments might be attributable to linkage disequilibrium, but an unknown experimental factor could not be ruled out. Some IMGT-functional V segments, including TRBV6-2 and TRBV6-3, could not be distinguished by the 87-base-pair reads and were therefore excluded. For the cohort, immune exposure information was limited to CMV serostatus. Because HLA typing was unavailable for some donors at each locus, only the typed subset was used in association tests. In an earlier analysis of about 600 of the donors, most TCR beta V segments appeared in productive rearrangements about 87% or about 30% of the time, broadly matching IMGT annotations. According to a later genetic analysis, donors in an Asian-associated ancestry cluster had fewer N-insertions in productive TCRs than the approximately 670-donor mean. When HLA alleles, especially DR and DQ, strongly co-occurred, TCR associations were difficult to assign to individual alleles. Seventeen rarely observed V segments, including chromosome 9 orphons, were excluded from the earlier analysis of approximately 500 of the donors because counts were too low. In vitro tests confirmed that a few of the cytomegalovirus-associated TCR beta chains recognize cytomegalovirus antigens. In a later analysis, the rate of TCR association differed among HLA loci, with DRB1 alleles having the most associated TCRs and HLA-C alleles having the fewest. The classifier was reported to diagnose cytomegalovirus status with high specificity and sensitivity in both the original cohort and the validation cohort. According to the authors, the approach could potentially be generalized to other disease states and immunological phenotypes. Roughly uniform sequencing depth across donors was assumed in presence/absence analyses, although this assumption may not hold. A further reported finding was that TCR beta sequences accurately predicted the HLA-A and HLA-B alleles for most subjects in the first cohort. According to a later analysis, parvovirus B19, influenza, CMV and Epstein-Barr virus appeared linked to several top co-occurrence clusters. A later genetic analysis associated a missense DCLRE1C variant with V-gene and J-gene trimming of TCR beta chains, and an independent cohort replicated the association. A later analysis found that most CMV-associated TCR beta chains appeared HLA-restricted, with HLA associations seemingly driven largely by CMV exposure. A later analysis found that HLA-associated TCR beta chains were more clonally expanded and had lower generation probabilities than equally common non-associated chains.

The cohort was made up of approximately 700 healthy bone marrow donors. Cohort members were all nominally healthy when sampled, although unrecorded immune exposures were likely present. The donor was CMV seronegative and belonged to the group of around 400 seronegative cohort members. A peripheral blood sample was collected from each donor, and TCR beta sequencing was performed on peripheral blood mononuclear cells. The Qiagen DNeasy Blood Extraction Kit was used to extract genomic DNA from the blood cell samples. A remark on this clone: This clone's antigen is unknown. No clone much larger than this one lies a single base away; base qualities are absent.

Library creation used the immunoSEQ multiplex PCR assay. A mixture of 60 forward primers for TCR Vbeta segments and 13 reverse primers for TCR Jbeta segments was used in the multiplex PCR. Amplification of the CDR3 region of rearranged TCR beta genes was performed with a multiplex PCR assay on genomic DNA. The Illumina HiSeq System was used to sequence the amplified TCR beta libraries as 87-base-pair reads. In the source study's methods: A later analysis tallied roughly 76 million unique TCR beta chains across the 666 repertoires, and about 10 million of those chains were shared by two or more donors. To remove PCR and sequencing errors, raw reads were error-corrected and collapsed into unique sequences using a nearest-neighbor algorithm that merged closely related sequences. V, D and J gene segments were assigned by aligning CDR3 sequences to IMGT reference sequences. For a sequence to be retained, a match of at least six nucleotides was required to both a V gene segment and a J gene segment. A rearrangement was called productive if the CDR3 had no stop codons and remained in frame with V and J, and every other rearrangement was called non-productive. CDR3 was defined according to IMGT convention as the region running from the second conserved V-encoded cysteine to the conserved J-encoded phenylalanine. In an earlier analysis of around 640 of the donors, sequences lacking an unambiguous match to a single V gene segment were excluded. An earlier analysis of a few hundred of the donors called V segments functional above 56.7% productive rearrangements and segregating when the between-donor standard deviation exceeded 5%. To diagnose cytomegalovirus status from the catalog of TCR beta chain sequences, a statistical classification framework was built. In a later analysis, V and J genes were assigned by comparing TCR nucleotide sequences against IMGT/GENE-DB human TR gene sequences. Using the TCRdist pipeline, a later analysis assigned CDR3 sequences along with most-parsimonious VDJ recombination scenarios. In a later analysis, each TCR beta chain was defined by its CDR3 amino acid sequence together with its V-gene family, and reads without a unique V-gene family were excluded. To address suspected cross-contamination and a sequencing artifact, a later analysis removed 450 to 700 highly shared, low-generation-probability nucleotide sequences. For each public chain, a later analysis derived a clonal expansion index from normalized ranks of inferred template counts within each repertoire. In a later analysis, generation probabilities were computed with a VDJ recombination model fitted to out-of-frame rearrangements, and the resulting probabilities were checked against IGoR. Hypergeometric tests were used in a later analysis to score TCR-TCR, TCR-HLA and TCR-CMV co-occurrence, with a repertoire-size bias correction applied to the TCR pairs. In a later analysis, false discovery rates were estimated by permuting HLA or CMV assignments 20 times. A later analysis grouped co-occurring TCRs with DBSCAN, adding TCRdist sequence similarity when clustering within HLA-allele-positive subsets. For co-occurrence clustering, repertoires with fewer than 30,000 or more than 120,000 public chains were excluded, along with roughly 5 repertoires with anomalous nucleotide sharing. This is the immuneACCESS table as TCRdb keeps it, with only in-frame sequences that have V and J called. A part of the clones is gone; compared with another copy, unresolved V genes explain less than half, and the rest is unexplained. V and J calls and clone size come straight from that table; D and trimming were deduced from the DNA. The sample profile shows around 200,000 clones; 65% to 90% of them were found once. In total, the top ten clones hold approximately 0.31% of the sample.

Via the germline V gene, CDR1 is MNHNS and CDR2 SASEGT. V sheds 4 bases and J sheds 0 bases, leaving 12 bases between their ends. Spanning cysteine to phenylalanine, the CDR3 consists of 15 amino acids. This entry keeps only the CDR3 DNA: 45 bases, framed from base 1. This receptor chain uses TRBV6-1 and TRBJ1-1; a tentative D call is TRBD1 (5 bases match). The source of this sequence is a woman aged 25 to 39 in good health and CMV-seronegative. The sequencing input was PBMCs. The nucleotides are TGTGCCAGCAGTGTAGCGGGGGGATTGAACACTGAAGCTTTCTTT. Its protein product is CASSVAGGLNTEAFF.